These 14 T cell receptor beta chains share one sample of origin, sequenced in a study of beta chain features in type 1 diabetes. Sequenced material consisted of expressed TCRB transcripts (all of the isolated RNA was reverse transcribed). Data came from immunoSEQ multiplex PCR; TCRdb stores just in-frame clones and leaves some out. Among about 350,000 clones listed, 20% were seen once. The sequencing sample was made of naive CD4+ T cells from blood. Source of these receptors: a woman aged 18-29 years in good health.

This clone has more than one count but fewer than ten. The V call is TRBV4-1, the J call TRBJ2-1; D remains ambiguous. V lost 1 base and J lost 2, with 12 bases in between. The CDR3 is 16 residues long. CDR1 is MGHRA and CDR2 is YSYEKL in the germline V gene. CDR3 amino acids: CASSQGLTVPYNEQFF. The CDR3, as DNA: TGCGCCAGCAGCCAAGGCCTCACAGTCCCCTACAATGAGCAGTTCTTC.

J is TRBJ1-1 and V is TRBV14; the D gene is possibly TRBD1 (6 bases). Trimming shortened V by 6 bases and J by 0 bases, and 17 bases separated the two germline ends. The CDR3 consists of 16 residues. Germline CDR1 SGHDN, CDR2 FVKESK. CDR3 in DNA: TGTGCCAGCAGTGCTATTTCAGGGGTGTTGAACACTGAAGCTTTCTTT. It specifies CASSAISGVLNTEAFF.

This clone has more than one count but fewer than ten. The chain has TRBV18 and TRBJ2-5, with TRBD1 matching 9 bases. CDR3 length: 15 residues. The V and J ends lost 4 bases and 4 bases, in that order; junction bases with no gene match: 7. Germline V gives CDR1 KGHSH, CDR2 LQKENI. The CDR3 DNA reads TGTGCCAGCTCACGGGACAGGGAGATACGAGAGACCCAGTACTTC. Amino acids: CASSRDREIRETQYF. Full variable domain (missing parts from reference TRBV18 and TRBJ2-5): NAGVMQNPRHLVRRRGQEARLRCSPMKGHSHVYWYRQLPEEGLKFMVYLQKENIIDESGMPKERFSAEFPKEGPSILRIQQVVRGDSAAYFCASSRDREIRETQYFGPGTRLLVL.

The chain combines TRBV30 with TRBJ2-7; 7 bases line up with TRBD2. Trimming cost V 5 bases and J 2 bases; bases outside gene matches: 6. In germline, CDR1 is GTSNPN, CDR2 SVGIG (reference sequence). This CDR3 region has 13 residues. The CDR3 is CAWSTSPPYEQYF. The CDR3 DNA reads as TGTGCCTGGTCGACTAGCCCACCCTACGAGCAGTACTTC.

V and J are TRBV12-5 and TRBJ2-7, with 8 bases identical to TRBD2. The CDR3 contains 15 residues. CDR1 and CDR2 (germline): LGHNT, FRNRAP. V gave up 5 bases and J gave up 12 bases; unmatched junction bases: 18. CDR3 nucleotide sequence: TGTGCTAGTGGTCCCCCCGGGACTAGTTTGGTCGGGGCGTACTTC. Its protein product is CASGPPGTSLVGAYF.

The V call is TRBV7-9, the J call TRBJ1-1; D is uncertain. The CDR3 has 17 residues. Germline CDR1 SEHNR, CDR2 FQNEAQ (reference sequence). The germline V and J ends were trimmed by 3 bases and 2 bases, with 19 bases remaining between them. The CDR3 nucleotides read TGTGCCAGCAGCTTTGGGTTGTCGGGTGGGTCAAACACTGAAGCTTTCTTT. It yields the protein CASSFGLSGGSNTEAFF.

The chain employs TRBV9 and TRBJ2-7; 9 bases are shared with TRBD1. Germline CDR1 and CDR2: SGDLS and YYNGEE. The CDR3 runs to 13 residues. With 6 bases clipped from V and 2 bases from J, the junction kept 3 bases outside the gene matches. CDR3 loop: CASTDRGTYEQYF. The CDR3 DNA reads as TGTGCCAGCACTGACAGGGGGACCTACGAGCAGTACTTC.

The gene calls are TRBV6-1 and TRBJ2-5; 10 bases map to TRBD2. This CDR3 contains 17 residues. With V trimmed by 0 bases and J by 5 bases, 9 bases remained unmatched. CDR1 and CDR2 from the germline V gene are MNHNS and SASEGT. The CDR3 coding sequence is TGTGCCAGCAGTGAAGCAGGATTAGCGGGAGGTTCGGAGACCCAGTACTTC. Translating gives CASSEAGLAGGSETQYF.

As regards this clone: Within the sample, other DNA sequences also encode this same CDR3. The CDR3, as DNA: TGCAGCGTGGGGACAGGGCTGAACACTGAAGCTTTCTTT. Encoded protein: CSVGTGLNTEAFF. This chain connects TRBV29-1 to TRBJ1-1, with 9 bases that match TRBD1. The CDR3 is 13 residues long. CDR1 is SQVTM, CDR2 ANQGSEA, per germline. Unmatched junction bases numbered 2, after V lost 6 bases and J lost 0 bases.

This clone was observed a handful of times. The genes are TRBV5-1 and TRBJ1-4; 8 bases fit TRBD1. The CDR3 length is 14 residues. The V and J ends lost 4 bases and 8 bases, in that order; junction bases with no gene match: 7. Germline V gene data show CDR1 as SGHRS and CDR2 as YFSETQ. CDR3 sequence: CASSPGQGVEKLFF. The CDR3 DNA sequence: TGCGCCAGCAGCCCCGGACAGGGCGTCGAAAAACTGTTTTTT.

This clone was counted only a few times. The chain employs TRBV15 and TRBJ2-1, with D possibly TRBD2 on 6 matching bases. Trimming cost V 1 base and J 2 bases, with 12 bases left between them. Germline V gives CDR1 LNHNV, CDR2 YYDKDF (reference sequence). The CDR3 loop spans 16 amino acids. CDR3 DNA: TGTGCCACCAGCAGAGTGGAGGGAGCCCCCTACAATGAGCAGTTCTTC. The encoded protein is CATSRVEGAPYNEQFF.

This sequence joins TRBV2 and TRBJ2-5, with D possibly TRBD1 on 5 matching bases. The CDR3 extends over 12 amino acids. The ends were cut back, 8 bases at V and 2 bases at J, with 9 bases in the middle. Germline V gives CDR1 SNHLY, CDR2 FYNNEI. The CDR3: CASGADQETQYF. In DNA form, the CDR3 reads TGTGCCAGCGGGGCGGATCAAGAGACCCAGTACTTC.

Comment on this clone: Other nucleotide sequences in the sample specify the same CDR3. The chain is built from TRBV5-6 and TRBJ2-5, with D perhaps TRBD1 (5 bases). The V gene's germline CDR1 is SGHDT and CDR2 YYEEEE. Trimming took 3 bases from V and 1 from J, leaving 7 bases between them. The CDR3 sequence is 13 residues long. The CDR3 spells CASSSTVQETQYF. CDR3 DNA sequence: TGTGCCAGCAGCTCGACAGTCCAAGAGACCCAGTACTTC.

This rearrangement joins TRBV29-1 to TRBJ2-1, with D perhaps matching TRBD2 (7 bases). CDR3 length: 14 residues. V lost 8 bases to trimming and J lost 6 bases, with 20 bases between them. The germline V gene encodes CDR1 SQVTM and CDR2 ANQGSEA. CDR3 residues: CSSRSWRGRNEQFF. CDR3 nucleotide sequence: TGCAGCTCCCGGAGTTGGCGGGGGCGCAATGAGCAGTTCTTC.